The 32 T cell receptor beta chains presented below share a single source sample, sequenced in a study of T cell repertoires in cytomegalovirus infection. No antigen has been identified for these receptors. TCRdb re-derived calls from the reads in MiXCR, one entry per CDR3 protein. The sample carries a few hundred thousand distinct CDR3 sequences, more than 30% recorded once. The sample was cultured PBMCs, taken from culture after CMV antigen stimulation. These receptors were obtained from a human donor in good health (CMV status not recorded). Some clones in this sample may be carry-over from other donors' samples.

The rearrangement uses TRBV29-1 and TRBJ2-2; 8 positions match TRBD1. Trimming removed 5 bases from V and 4 bases from J; junction bases left unmatched: 6. Germline CDR1 and CDR2: SQVTM and ANQGSEA. CDR3 size: 14 residues. CDR3 loop: CSVRGQVLTGELFF. The CDR3 region has the DNA TGCAGCGTTAGGGGACAGGTCCTCACCGGGGAGCTGTTTTTT.

This clonotype showed up just a few times. The chain recombines TRBV6-1 with TRBJ1-1; possible D gene TRBD1, 6 bases. The CDR3 consists of 11 residues. The V and J ends lost 8 bases and 4 bases respectively, with 8 bases between them. Germline V lookup: CDR1 MNHNS, CDR2 SASEGT. The CDR3 region is CASQGITEAFF. Here the CDR3 DNA reads TGTGCCAGCCAGGGGATCACTGAAGCTTTCTTT.

The rearrangement joins TRBV10-3 to TRBJ2-5; perhaps TRBD2 as D (5 bases). CDR1 ENHRY and CDR2 SYGVKD come from the germline V gene. The CDR3 is 12 residues long. The V and J ends lost 4 bases and 5 bases respectively, with 8 bases between them. The CDR3 bases are TGTGCCATCAGTGTAGCGAGGGAGACCCAGTACTTC. This translates into CAISVARETQYF.

This clonotype was detected only a few times. The chain has TRBV28 and TRBJ2-5; 9 nucleotides line up with TRBD2. Germline V gives CDR1 MDHEN, CDR2 SYDVKM. After removal of 3 bases from V and 1 base from J, the junction contained 12 bases not matched to a gene. The CDR3 totals 18 residues. The CDR3 is CASSFVASGTPAQETQYF. In nucleotides, the CDR3 is TGTGCCAGCAGTTTTGTGGCTAGCGGGACCCCCGCCCAAGAGACCCAGTACTTC.

The chain carries TRBV25-1 and TRBJ1-4, with D possibly matching TRBD1 (5 bases). The CDR3 runs to 15 residues. CDR1 and CDR2 (germline): MGHDK, SYGVNS. V shed 4 bases and J shed 5 bases, with 14 bases lying between them. CDR3 amino acids: CASSVGSRGNEKLFF. DNA for the CDR3: TGTGCCAGCAGTGTCGGCAGCCGGGGGAATGAAAAACTGTTTTTT.

The rearrangement joins TRBV5-5 to TRBJ1-1; D gene uncertain. The CDR3 consists of 16 residues. The germline V and J ends were trimmed by 4 bases and 1 base, with 17 bases remaining between them. The germline gives CDR1 SGHKS, CDR2 YYEKEE (reference sequence). In DNA, the CDR3 is TGTGCCAGCAGCCCCAGCTTGCATCTGCAGAACACTGAAGCTTTCTTT. Residues: CASSPSLHLQNTEAFF.

Regarding this clonotype: This is likely an artifact of a read error, given a far larger clone one base away. The CDR3 here is CASSPTSGSHNEQFF. The CDR3 DNA reads TGTGCCAGCAGCCCTACTAGCGGGAGTCACAATGAGCAGTTCTTC. The chain links TRBV7-6 to TRBJ2-1; 11 nucleotides match TRBD2. The CDR3 loop spans 15 amino acids. J was trimmed by 5 bases and V by 5 bases; bases with no gene match: 5. Germline CDR1 and CDR2: SGHVS and FNYEAQ.

The chain uses TRBV7-9 and TRBJ2-2, with a tentative D call TRBD2 (7 bases). Trimming removed 7 bases from V and 4 bases from J, with 13 bases in between. Germline V CDR1 and CDR2: SEHNR, FQNEAQ (reference sequence). The CDR3 is made up of 14 amino acids. The CDR3 DNA is TGTGCCAGCATCTCGGGGGGCGTCACCGGGGAGCTGTTTTTT. This sequence encodes CASISGGVTGELFF.

This clonotype was counted at least ten times. The V and J genes are TRBV7-8 and TRBJ2-2; D is ambiguous. V was trimmed by 6 bases and J by 4 bases, leaving 3 bases between them. CDR1 and CDR2 (germline): SGHVS, FQNEAQ. The CDR3 runs 11 residues. The CDR3 protein is CASRGTGELFF. The CDR3 coding sequence is TGTGCCAGCAGGGGCACCGGGGAGCTGTTTTTT. The variable domain in full, completed from reference TRBV7-8 and TRBJ2-2, reads GAGVSQSPRYKVAKRGQDVALRCDPISGHVSLFWYQQALGQGPEFLTYFQNEAQLDKSGLPSDRFFAERPEGSVSTLKIQRTQQEDSAVYLCASRGTGELFFGEGSRLTVL.

For the CDR3, the DNA is TGTGCCAGCAGCCTTGGGAGCACTGGGGCCAACGTCCTGACTTTC. It yields the protein CASSLGSTGANVLTF. The chain joins TRBV7-2 to TRBJ2-6; a possible D gene is TRBD2 (5 bases). Germline CDR1 is SGHTA and CDR2 is FQGNSA. The CDR3 extends over 15 amino acids. Trimming pared 5 bases from V and 2 bases from J, leaving 10 bases between.

This clonotype was seen a few times. The CDR3 DNA sequence: TGTGCCAGCTCACCGCCGGTATACTCTGGAAACACCATATATTTT. Amino acid sequence: CASSPPVYSGNTIYF. The chain recombines TRBV18 with TRBJ1-3, with unresolved D. Germline CDR1 KGHSH, CDR2 LQKENI. Trimming left V 3 bases short and J 0 bases short, with 9 bases between. The CDR3 has 15 residues.

The chain employs TRBV28 and TRBJ1-1; no reliable D call. CDR1 is MDHEN, CDR2 SYDVKM, per germline. CDR3 length equals 14 residues. V lost 2 bases, J lost 2 bases, and 9 bases lay in between. This CDR3 is CASSLSRINTEAFF. The DNA for the CDR3 is TGTGCCAGCAGTTTAAGCCGGATAAACACTGAAGCTTTCTTT.

This clonotype was seen repeatedly, ten times or more. The chain recombines TRBV7-2 with TRBJ2-2; D is ambiguous. Germline lookup yields CDR1 SGHTA and CDR2 FQGNSA. Trimming stripped 5 bases from V and 2 bases from J, with 12 bases between. The CDR3 runs to 15 residues. The CDR3 region has the DNA TGTGCCAGCAGCCAGAAACGCCCTAACACCGGGGAGCTGTTTTTT. As protein: CASSQKRPNTGELFF.

V and J are TRBV12-3 or TRBV12-4 and TRBJ1-2; D not resolved. The CDR3 is made up of 13 amino acids. V gave up 7 bases and J gave up 8 bases, with 17 bases separating them. This CDR3 is CASTATPRSGYTF. As DNA, the CDR3 is TGTGCCAGCACCGCGACCCCAAGAAGCGGCTACACCTTC.

J is TRBJ1-1 and V is TRBV6-6, with TRBD1 as a possible D gene (6 bases). Trimming shortened V by 2 bases and J by 7 bases, and 14 bases separated the two germline ends. In germline, CDR1 is MNHNY, CDR2 SVGAGI (reference sequence). This CDR3 region has 14 residues. The CDR3 nucleotides are TGTGCCAGCAGTTACGGGGGCGCGGGTATTGAAGCTTTCTTT. It translates to CASSYGGAGIEAFF.

The chain recombines TRBV7-4 with TRBJ2-3; no reliable D call. Germline V gene sequence: CDR1 SGHVT, CDR2 SQSDAQ. V was clipped by 8 bases and J by 2 bases, with 8 bases between them. The CDR3 runs to 12 residues. For the CDR3, the DNA is TGTGCCAGCCAGGAGAACACAGATACGCAGTATTTT. Its translation is CASQENTDTQYF.

In its sample, this clonotype was seen a few times. The J gene is TRBJ1-2, the V gene TRBV27, with D hard to call. This CDR3 contains 14 residues. Trimming stripped 5 bases from V and 0 bases from J, with 10 bases between. The V gene's germline CDR1 is MNHEY and CDR2 SMNVEV (reference sequence). CDR3 DNA: TGTGCCAGCAGTAAGGACCGAGCTAACTATGGCTACACCTTC. Its translation: CASSKDRANYGYTF.

The genes are TRBV27 and TRBJ2-1, with D possibly being TRBD2 (6 bases). Germline lookup yields CDR1 MNHEY and CDR2 SMNVEV (reference sequence). The CDR3 spans 14 residues. V shed 3 bases and J shed 3 bases, with 9 bases lying between them. For the CDR3, the DNA is TGTGCCAGCAGTTTGTACGGGGGCTACAATGAGCAGTTCTTC. This sequence encodes CASSLYGGYNEQFF.

This clonotype has a handful of counts. V usage is TRBV7-2 and J usage is TRBJ2-3; 8 bases line up with TRBD2. Germline V gene sequence: CDR1 SGHTA, CDR2 FQGNSA. The CDR3 runs 17 residues. J gave up 7 bases and V 1 base, and 13 bases lay outside the gene matches. CDR3 sequence reads: CASSLVSGVTNPYTQYF. The CDR3 DNA sequence: TGTGCCAGCAGCTTAGTTAGCGGGGTAACAAATCCCTATACGCAGTATTTT.

This chain uses TRBV13 with TRBJ1-2; a possible D gene is TRBD1 (5 bases). This CDR3 contains 17 residues. V lost 5 bases, J lost 3 bases, and 22 bases lay in between. Germline values: CDR1 PRHDT, CDR2 FYEKMQ (reference sequence). The CDR3 sequence is CASSPQSGGKGYYGYTF. The DNA for the CDR3 is TGTGCCAGCAGCCCCCAATCGGGCGGCAAGGGGTACTATGGCTACACCTTC.

This clonotype showed up just a few times. The V call is TRBV2, the J call TRBJ2-3, with 8 bases fitting TRBD2. Per the germline V gene, CDR1 is SNHLY and CDR2 is FYNNEI. The length of the CDR3 is 13 residues. The V gene end was trimmed by 9 bases and the J gene end by 0 bases; junction bases not matched to a gene: 2. The CDR3 region is CARRLASTDTQYF. As DNA, the CDR3 is TGTGCCAGACGACTAGCGAGCACAGATACGCAGTATTTT. The whole variable domain, filled in from reference TRBV2 and TRBJ2-3, reads EPEVTQTPSHQVTQMGQEVILRCVPISNHLYFYWYRQILGQKVEFLVSFYNNEISEKSEIFDDQFSVERPDGSNFTLKIRSTKLEDSAMYFCARRLASTDTQYFGPGTRLTVL.

This clonotype showed up just a few times. This chain links TRBV30 with TRBJ2-2, with TRBD2 identical over 8 bases. J lost 6 bases, V lost 3 bases, and 12 bases had no gene match. CDR1 GTSNPN and CDR2 SVGIG come from the germline V gene (reference sequence). The CDR3 consists of 16 residues. CDR3 amino acids: CAWRWLAGRWAGELFF. The CDR3 nucleotides are TGTGCCTGGAGGTGGCTAGCGGGTCGGTGGGCCGGGGAGCTGTTTTTT.

The CDR3 DNA reads as TGTGCCAGCTCCTCCCCACCCGGCAGGGGAAACACCGGGGAGCTGTTTTTT. Amino acid sequence: CASSSPPGRGNTGELFF. The chain has TRBV6-2 or TRBV6-3 and TRBJ2-2, with D maybe TRBD1 (6 bases). The germline CDR1 and CDR2 sequences are MNHEY and SVGEGT. This CDR3 is built from 17 residues. Trimming took 8 bases from V and 2 from J, leaving 21 bases between them.

CDR3 loop: CASSFQGSSGNTIYF. CDR3 DNA: TGTGCCAGCAGCTTTCAGGGGTCCTCTGGAAACACCATATATTTT. The rearrangement joins TRBV5-4 to TRBJ1-3; possible D gene TRBD1, 6 bases. The germline V gene has CDR1 SGHNT and CDR2 YYREEE (reference sequence). V gave up 2 bases and J gave up 0 bases, with 9 bases separating them. This CDR3 is built from 15 residues.

There are a few counts of this clonotype. The chain recombines TRBV5-4 with TRBJ2-3, with TRBD2 identical over 10 bases. V dropped 4 bases and J dropped 4; count of bases not matched to a gene: 9. CDR3 length equals 16 residues. Germline values: CDR1 SGHNT, CDR2 YYREEE (reference sequence). The DNA for the CDR3 is TGTGCCAGCAGCCCGTCTAGCGGGAGACTCGCAGATACGCAGTATTTT. Encoded protein: CASSPSSGRLADTQYF.

V usage is TRBV7-2 and J usage is TRBJ2-1; D uncertain. The CDR3 is 13 amino acids. With 0 bases removed from V and 10 bases from J, the gap between germline ends came to 10 bases. The germline CDR1 and CDR2 sequences are SGHTA and FQGNSA. The CDR3 coding sequence is TGTGCCAGCAGCTTAGCCCGAGCCGTCGAGCAGTTCTTC. Amino acid sequence: CASSLARAVEQFF.

The V gene is TRBV20-1, the J gene TRBJ2-1; 16 bases are a match to TRBD2. The germline V gene has CDR1 DFQATT and CDR2 SNEGSKA (reference sequence). This CDR3 is 19 amino acids long. After removal of 5 bases from V and 7 bases from J, the junction contained 17 bases not matched to a gene. CDR3 region: CSAPPGLAGGRRRGNEQFF. The CDR3 region has the DNA TGCAGTGCTCCACCGGGACTAGCGGGAGGGCGCAGGAGAGGGAATGAGCAGTTCTTC.

This clonotype came up once. The chain uses TRBV4-3 and TRBJ2-6, with 10 bases fitting TRBD2. Germline values: CDR1 LGHNA, CDR2 YSLEER. The V segment lost 4 bases and the J segment 2 bases; nucleotides outside the gene matches: 5. This CDR3 is 17 amino acids long. This CDR3 is CASSPEREGPGANVLTF. The CDR3, as DNA: TGCGCCAGCAGCCCGGAGCGGGAGGGCCCTGGGGCCAACGTCCTGACTTTC.

The chain uses TRBV20-1 and TRBJ2-5; 10 nucleotides align to TRBD2. The CDR3 is made up of 18 amino acids. The junction had 17 bases not matched to a gene; V was cut back by 0 bases and J by 7 bases. The germline V gene has CDR1 DFQATT and CDR2 SNEGSKA (reference sequence). CDR3 sequence reads: CSARDIQAGGPGGGTQYF. For the CDR3, the DNA is TGCAGTGCTAGAGATATTCAAGCGGGAGGGCCTGGAGGCGGGACCCAGTACTTC.

J is TRBJ1-5 and V is TRBV20-1, with D possibly TRBD1 on 5 matching bases. Germline V lookup: CDR1 DFQATT, CDR2 SNEGSKA (reference sequence). The CDR3 totals 12 residues. V lost 4 bases and J lost 7, with 11 bases in between. CDR3 amino acids: CSAMSGRQPQHF. CDR3 DNA sequence: TGCAGTGCTATGTCAGGGCGGCAGCCCCAGCATTTT.

This clonotype was picked up a small number of times. The chain carries TRBV11-2 and TRBJ2-2; a possible D gene is TRBD2 (6 bases). The CDR3 sequence is 16 residues long. V lost 3 bases and J 0 bases, leaving 11 bases between the germline ends. The germline gives CDR1 SGHAT, CDR2 FQNNGV. CDR3 nucleotides: TGTGCCAGCAGCTTCCGGGACTTTGCGAACACCGGGGAGCTGTTTTTT. Amino acid sequence: CASSFRDFANTGELFF.

This clonotype has more than one count but fewer than ten. The chain combines TRBV19 with TRBJ2-3; 13 bases fit TRBD2. Per the germline V gene, CDR1 is LNHDA and CDR2 is SQIVND (reference sequence). The CDR3 is 19 amino acids. With 3 bases clipped from V and 0 bases from J, the junction kept 9 bases outside the gene matches. The CDR3 sequence: CASSMVWGTSGISTDTQYF. CDR3 coding DNA: TGTGCCAGTAGTATGGTCTGGGGGACTAGCGGGATCAGCACAGATACGCAGTATTTT.